This TCR beta chain comes out of a study of T cell responses to AZD1222 COVID-19 vaccine. Concerning this clone itself: The antigen remains unidentified.

Using immunoSEQ multiplex PCR, the repertoire was profiled, and TCRdb retains in-frame clones only, with some absent. The data show around 140,000 clones, roughly 93% seen once. Findings of the study overall: Rises in breadth and depth of Spike-specific TCRs came after two AZD1222 doses. Spike-wide coverage was observed for vaccine-associated CD4 TCRs, with dominant responses at 160-218 and 743-854. Seropositivity was recorded at baseline in only a handful of AZD1222 recipients. The donors showed a predominance of white British ancestry and of females, with possible underestimation of clonal diversity.

This TCR was recovered from an adult who received the AZD1222 COVID-19 vaccine. The sequenced sample was peripheral blood, obtained 28 days after the second AZD1222 dose.

The CDR3 nucleotides are TGTGCCAGCAGTGAACAGCGGAGGCCTTCGGGTGAGCAGTACTTC. It is translated as CASSEQRRPSGEQYF. This rearrangement joins TRBV6-1 to TRBJ2-7, with a tentative D call TRBD2 (5 bases). The CDR3 consists of 15 residues. The germline V and J ends were trimmed by 2 bases and 7 bases, with 18 bases remaining between them. Germline V gene lookup returns CDR1 MNHNS and CDR2 SASEGT.